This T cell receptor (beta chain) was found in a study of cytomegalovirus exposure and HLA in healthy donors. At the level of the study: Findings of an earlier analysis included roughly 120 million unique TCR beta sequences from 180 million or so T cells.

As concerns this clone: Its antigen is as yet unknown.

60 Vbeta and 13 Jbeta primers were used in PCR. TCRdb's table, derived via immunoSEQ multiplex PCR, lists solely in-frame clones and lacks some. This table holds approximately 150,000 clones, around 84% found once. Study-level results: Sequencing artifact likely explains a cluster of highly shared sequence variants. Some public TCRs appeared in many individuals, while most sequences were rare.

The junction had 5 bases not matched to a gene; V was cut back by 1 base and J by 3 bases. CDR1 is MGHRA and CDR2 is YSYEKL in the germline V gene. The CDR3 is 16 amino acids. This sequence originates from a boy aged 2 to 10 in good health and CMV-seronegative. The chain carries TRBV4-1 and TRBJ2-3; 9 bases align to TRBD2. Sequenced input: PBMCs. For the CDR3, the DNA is TGCGCCAGCAGCCAAGGCCGACTAGCGGTTACAGATACGCAGTATTTT. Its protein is CASSQGRLAVTDTQYF.